What follows are 12 T cell receptor beta chains derived from one specimen sequenced in a study of glioma-infiltrating T cells. The iRepertoire nested amplicon-rescue multiplex PCR amplified TCR alpha and beta CDR3s from RNA. TCRdb re-called the multiplex PCR reads through MiXCR, storing one row per CDR3 protein. The sample yields 95,000 to 110,000 distinct CDR3 sequences, around 28% seen once. Sample: glioma tissue, nonneoplastic brain tissue, or PBMCs (not recorded which). These receptors came from a human donor with low-grade glioma or glioblastoma, undergoing nonglioma brain surgery, or in good health (not recorded which).

This clonotype was counted many times. The V gene is TRBV6-1, the J gene TRBJ1-3, with D uncertain. Germline assignment: CDR1 MNHNS and CDR2 SASEGT. The CDR3 spans 11 residues. V was cut by 8 bases and J by 2 bases, with 4 bases left in between. The CDR3 coding sequence is TGTGCCAGCGCCGCTGGAAACACCATATATTTT. Encoded protein: CASAAGNTIYF.

This clonotype was picked up a small number of times. The rearrangement uses TRBV5-1 and TRBJ1-1; D is ambiguous. Deletions cut 0 bases from V and 3 bases from J, with 9 bases between. Germline V gene sequence: CDR1 SGHRS, CDR2 YFSETQ. The length of the CDR3 is 14 residues. CDR3 DNA sequence: TGCGCCAGCAGCTTGGGGGCGGGATACACTGAAGCTTTCTTT. The encoded protein is CASSLGAGYTEAFF.

This clonotype was counted many times. CDR3 sequence: CSASGNSGGDNEQFF. The DNA for the CDR3 is TGCAGTGCTAGCGGTAATAGCGGGGGTGATAATGAGCAGTTCTTC. The rearrangement joins TRBV20-1 to TRBJ2-1; 9 bases match TRBD2. V trimming: 3 bases; J trimming: 7 bases; junction bases outside the gene matches: 10. The V gene's germline CDR1 is DFQATT and CDR2 SNEGSKA (reference sequence). The CDR3 consists of 15 residues.

Worth noting for this clonotype: This may be a read error: a much more frequent sequence differs by one nucleotide. V usage is TRBV7-9 and J usage is TRBJ2-3, with D unresolved. The CDR3 contains 10 residues. Germline V gene lookup returns CDR1 SEHNR and CDR2 FQNEAQ (reference sequence). The CDR3 sequence: CASHTDAQYF. In nucleotides, the CDR3 is TGTGCCAGCCACACAGATGCGCAGTATTTT.

There are a few counts of this clonotype. The chain couples TRBV4-2 to TRBJ1-2, with TRBD1 as a possible D gene (5 bases). Trimming stripped 2 bases from V and 3 bases from J, with 13 bases between. Germline-derived CDR1 and CDR2 are LGHNA and YNFKEQ. This CDR3 is built from 15 residues. The DNA for the CDR3 is TGTGCCAGCAGCCAAACTCAGGGAGGCGACTATGGCTACACCTTC. This codes for CASSQTQGGDYGYTF.

The sample holds many counts of this clonotype. CDR3 sequence: CASASGQGGGDTQYF. The CDR3 bases are TGTGCCAGCGCGTCAGGACAGGGAGGTGGAGATACGCAGTATTTT. The V call is TRBV18, the J call TRBJ2-3, with 8 bases aligning to TRBD1. The CDR3 is made up of 15 amino acids. The germline V gene encodes CDR1 KGHSH and CDR2 LQKENI. Trimming at V came to 8 bases and at J to 5 bases, leaving 12 bases not matched to a gene.

This clonotype showed up many times. The CDR3 spells CASSGGANTEAFF. The CDR3, as DNA: TGTGCCAGCAGTGGGGGGGCGAACACTGAAGCTTTCTTT. The chain couples TRBV27 to TRBJ1-1, with a possible D match to TRBD1 (6 bases). The germline gives CDR1 MNHEY, CDR2 SMNVEV (reference sequence). Trimming pared 5 bases from V and 1 base from J, leaving 8 bases between. The CDR3 length is 13 residues.

This clonotype turned up a few times. This chain uses TRBV12-5 with TRBJ1-1; 11 nucleotides agree with TRBD1. The CDR3 runs to 14 residues. Germline loops: CDR1 LGHNT, CDR2 FRNRAP. V lost 9 bases, J lost 5 bases, and 8 bases stayed unmatched. CDR3 bases: TGTGCTAGCGTCGGGACAGGGGGTCTTACTGAAGCTTTCTTT. This translates into CASVGTGGLTEAFF.

This clonotype was counted at least ten times. The CDR3 region is CASSLQGRSNEKLFF. The CDR3, as DNA: TGTGCCAGCAGCTTACAGGGACGGTCTAATGAAAAACTGTTTTTT. This chain uses TRBV7-2 with TRBJ1-4, with D possibly TRBD1 on 5 matching bases. The V end lost 2 bases, the J end lost 3 bases, and 10 bases lay between the germline ends. Germline loops: CDR1 SGHTA, CDR2 FQGNSA. The CDR3 sequence is 15 residues long.

The genes are TRBV19 and TRBJ1-5, with unresolved D. CDR3 length: 13 amino acids. Deletions cut 7 bases from V and 5 bases from J, with 12 bases between. Germline V gene lookup returns CDR1 LNHDA and CDR2 SQIVND (reference sequence). For the CDR3, the DNA is TGTGCCAGTACGGTAGAGGGTGATCAGCCCCAGCATTTT. The encoded protein is CASTVEGDQPQHF.

V and J are TRBV3-1 and TRBJ2-3; D not certain. The CDR3 is 12 residues long. V was cut by 1 base and J by 7 bases, with 6 bases left in between. Per the germline V gene, CDR1 is LGHDT and CDR2 is YNNKEL (reference sequence). CDR3 region: CASSQVENTQYF. The CDR3 DNA sequence: TGTGCCAGCAGCCAAGTTGAGAATACGCAGTATTTT.

This clonotype was counted at least ten times. The CDR3 spells CSARDQELSYEQYF. The CDR3 region has the DNA TGCAGTGCTAGAGATCAAGAACTCTCCTACGAGCAGTACTTC. This chain joins TRBV20-1 and TRBJ2-7, with D uncertain. The CDR3 is 14 residues long. CDR1 and CDR2 (germline): DFQATT, SNEGSKA (reference sequence). V shed 0 bases and J shed 0 bases, with 9 bases lying between them.